This T cell receptor beta chain derives from a study of brain T cells in children with intractable seizures. CDR3 length equals 14 residues. V trimming: 0 bases; J trimming: 9 bases; junction bases outside the gene matches: 6. CDR1 and CDR2 (germline): LNHDA, SQIVND (reference sequence). The protocol was immunoSEQ multiplex PCR, while the TCRdb copy is restricted to in-frame clones and leaves out a portion. The sample includes 300,000 to 400,000 clones, nearly 95% of them seen just once. Noted time point: blood from clinic visit 5 months post-surgery; TSC patient then seizure free. The genes are TRBV19 and TRBJ1-1; TRBD1 matches at 8 bases. This clonotype was sampled from a boy under two years old with tuberous sclerosis and intractable seizures. Sequences were derived from peripheral blood, sampled 4 to 5 months after surgery. The CDR3 loop is CASSIDRTGTKAFF. The CDR3 DNA sequence: TGTGCCAGTAGTATAGATAGGACAGGGACCAAAGCTTTCTTT.